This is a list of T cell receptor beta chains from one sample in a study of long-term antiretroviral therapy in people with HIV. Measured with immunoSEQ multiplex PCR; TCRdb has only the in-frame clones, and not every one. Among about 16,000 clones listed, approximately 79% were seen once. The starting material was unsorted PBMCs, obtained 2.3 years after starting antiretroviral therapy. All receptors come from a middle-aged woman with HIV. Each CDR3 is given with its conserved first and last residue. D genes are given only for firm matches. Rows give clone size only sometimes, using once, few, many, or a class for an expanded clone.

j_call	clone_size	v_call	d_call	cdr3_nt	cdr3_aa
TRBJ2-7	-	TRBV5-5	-	TGTGCCAGCAGCCGGGGGCACTCCTACGAGCAGTACTTC	CASSRGHSYEQYF
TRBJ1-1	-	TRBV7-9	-	TGTGCCAGCAGCTTATCGGGACGGAAGAAGAACACTGAAGCTTTCTTT	CASSLSGRKKNTEAFF
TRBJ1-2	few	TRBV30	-	TGTGCCTGGAGTCCCACTCTTAACATTAACTATGGCTACACCTTC	CAWSPTLNINYGYTF
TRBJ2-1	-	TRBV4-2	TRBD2	TGTGCCAGCAGCCCCGGACTAGTCAATGAGCAGTTCTTC	CASSPGLVNEQFF
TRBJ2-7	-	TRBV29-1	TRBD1	TGCAGCGTTGAAGGCGGGGACAGGGGGCTCCCCTACGAGCAGTACTTC	CSVEGGDRGLPYEQYF
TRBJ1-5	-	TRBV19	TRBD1	TGTGCCAGTACCGCCGACAGGGGGAATCAGCCCCAGCATTTT	CASTADRGNQPQHF
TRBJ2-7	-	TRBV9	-	TGTGCCAGCAGCGTCTCTTCAGAACCCCTTGACTTTTTGGACGAGCAGTACTTC	CASSVSSEPLDFLDEQYF
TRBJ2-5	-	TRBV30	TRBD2	TGTGCCTGGAGTAGAGGACTAGCTCCCGAGACCCAGTACTTC	CAWSRGLAPETQYF
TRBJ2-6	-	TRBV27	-	TGTGCCAGCAGGGGTTCTGGGGCCAACGTCCTGACTTTC	CASRGSGANVLTF
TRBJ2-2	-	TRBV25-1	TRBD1	TGTGCCAGCAGTGACCCGGACAGGGGGCTCACCGGGGAGCTGTTTTTT	CASSDPDRGLTGELFF
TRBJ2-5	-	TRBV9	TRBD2	TGTGCCAGCAGCGTAGGCCCGGGAGGGCCGGTTGAGACCCAGTACTTC	CASSVGPGGPVETQYF
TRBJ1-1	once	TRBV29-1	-	TGCAGCGTTGTACTTAACACTGAAGCTTTCTTT	CSVVLNTEAFF
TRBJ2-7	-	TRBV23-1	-	TGCGCCAGCAGTCCTGAGGACCCTCCCCGGGACGAGCAGTACTTC	CASSPEDPPRDEQYF
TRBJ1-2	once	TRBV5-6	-	TGTGCCAGCAGCTTGGTTCGGGACATACACTATGGCTACACCTTC	CASSLVRDIHYGYTF
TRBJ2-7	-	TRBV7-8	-	TGTGCCAGCAGCTTAGGGCCTCCGAACGAGCAGTACTTC	CASSLGPPNEQYF
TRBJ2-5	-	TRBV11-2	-	TGTGCCAGCAGCCGGGGCACTCAAGAGACCCAGTACTTC	CASSRGTQETQYF
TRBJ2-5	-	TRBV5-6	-	TGTGCCAGCAGCTTTACTGCCTCTAGCGAGAAGTACCAAGAGACCCAGTACTTC	CASSFTASSEKYQETQYF
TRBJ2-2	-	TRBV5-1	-	TGCGCCAGCAGCCCGGGACTTCTCTCCACCGGGGAGCTGTTTTTT	CASSPGLLSTGELFF
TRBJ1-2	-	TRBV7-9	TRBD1	TGTGCCAGCAGCTTAGGGCAGGGGGTAGGCGGCTACACCTTC	CASSLGQGVGGYTF
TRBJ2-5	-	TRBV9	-	TGTGCCAGCAGCGGACATCCGGGACAATTACAAGAGACCCAGTACTTC	CASSGHPGQLQETQYF
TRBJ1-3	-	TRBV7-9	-	TGTGCCAGCAGCTTCCGGAGTGGGCCCGGAAACACCATATATTTT	CASSFRSGPGNTIYF
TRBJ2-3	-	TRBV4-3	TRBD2	TGCGCCAGCAGCCAAGGTTACTTGCGGGGGGACACAGATACGCAGTATTTT	CASSQGYLRGDTDTQYF
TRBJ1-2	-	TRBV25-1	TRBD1	TGTGCCAGCAGCACGACAGGGGTCTATTTTGGCTACACCTTC	CASSTTGVYFGYTF
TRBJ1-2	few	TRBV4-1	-	TGCGCCAGCAGCCAAGCTCCCTCTACGCCCGGGAACTATGGCTACACCTTC	CASSQAPSTPGNYGYTF
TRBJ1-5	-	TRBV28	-	TGTGCCAGCTCAACCGGGTCCATTTACAATCAGCCCCAGCATTTT	CASSTGSIYNQPQHF
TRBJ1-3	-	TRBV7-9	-	TGTGCCAGCAGCTTTTATGGCGATTTGAGACAAGAAGGAAACACCATATATTTT	CASSFYGDLRQEGNTIYF
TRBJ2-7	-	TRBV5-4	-	TGTGCCAGCAGCTTGGCCCCGTCCTACGAGCAGTACTTC	CASSLAPSYEQYF
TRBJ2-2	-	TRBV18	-	TGTGCCAGCCACGGTCTAGTTGGGACCGGGGAGCTGTTTTTT	CASHGLVGTGELFF
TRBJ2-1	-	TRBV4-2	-	TGTGCCAGCAGCCAAAGTAGTTCTTCCTACAATGAGCAGTTCTTC	CASSQSSSSYNEQFF
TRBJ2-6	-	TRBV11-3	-	TGTGCCAGCAGCTTCCAGGGCTCTGGGGCCAACGTCCTGACTTTC	CASSFQGSGANVLTF
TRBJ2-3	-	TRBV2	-	TGTGCCAGCAGCCGGGGGGCCAGCACAGATACGCAGTATTTT	CASSRGASTDTQYF
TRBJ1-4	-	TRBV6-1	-	TGTGCCAGCAGTGTTGGCAGGTTGGATGCTAATGAAAAACTGTTTTTT	CASSVGRLDANEKLFF
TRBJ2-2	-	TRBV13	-	TGTGCCAGCAGCTCCCCCAGCAAATTCACCGGGGAGCTGTTTTTT	CASSSPSKFTGELFF
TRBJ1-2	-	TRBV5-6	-	TGTGCCAGCAGCTTTGGATACTCTAAAGCTAACTATGGCTACACCTTC	CASSFGYSKANYGYTF
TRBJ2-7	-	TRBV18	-	TGTGCCAGCTCGCCCGGGGCCCTTTCCTACGAGCAGTACTTC	CASSPGALSYEQYF
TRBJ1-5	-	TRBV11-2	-	TGTGCCAGCAGCCTCGAATGGGACAGCAATCAGCCCCAGCATTTT	CASSLEWDSNQPQHF
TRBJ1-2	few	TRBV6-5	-	TGTGCCAGCAGTTATTACGCAGGGAGGAGCTATGGCTACACCTTC	CASSYYAGRSYGYTF
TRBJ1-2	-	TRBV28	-	TGTGCCAGCAGTTCAAGTTACTATGGCTACACCTTC	CASSSSYYGYTF
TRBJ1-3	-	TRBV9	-	TGTGCCAGCAGCCCCGGGGGGGCTATCCGGAACACCATATATTTT	CASSPGGAIRNTIYF
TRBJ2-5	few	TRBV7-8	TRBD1	TGTGCCAGCAGCCCCGGACAGGGCAAAGAGACCCAGTACTTC	CASSPGQGKETQYF
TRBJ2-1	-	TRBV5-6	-	TGTGCCAGCAGCTTGGATCCCTCGGTCGAGCAGTTCTTC	CASSLDPSVEQFF
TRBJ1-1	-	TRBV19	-	TGTGCCAGTACGGTGGGGAGCCCCCCGAACACTGAAGCTTTCTTT	CASTVGSPPNTEAFF
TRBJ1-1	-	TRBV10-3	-	TGTGCCATCAGTGACAGAATGAACACTGAAGCTTTCTTT	CAISDRMNTEAFF
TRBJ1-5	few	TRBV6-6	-	TGTGCCAGCAGCCTTGGGTCCCAACCCAGCAATCAGCCCCAGCATTTT	CASSLGSQPSNQPQHF
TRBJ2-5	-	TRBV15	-	TGTGCCACCAGCAGGGGGCAGAGCGAGACCCAGTACTTC	CATSRGQSETQYF
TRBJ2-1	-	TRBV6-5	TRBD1	TGTGCCAGCAGGAGACCGGGACAGGGCATAAATGAGCAGTTCTTC	CASRRPGQGINEQFF
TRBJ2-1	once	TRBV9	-	TGTGCCAGCAGCGTAGCCGGGGCCTACAATGAGCAGTTCTTC	CASSVAGAYNEQFF
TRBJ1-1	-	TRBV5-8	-	TGTGCCAGCAGCTTCGACCTAACTGAAGCTTTCTTT	CASSFDLTEAFF
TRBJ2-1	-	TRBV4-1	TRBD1	TGCGCCAGCAGCCCTGAGGGACAGGGCGGGAACAATGAGCAGTTCTTC	CASSPEGQGGNNEQFF